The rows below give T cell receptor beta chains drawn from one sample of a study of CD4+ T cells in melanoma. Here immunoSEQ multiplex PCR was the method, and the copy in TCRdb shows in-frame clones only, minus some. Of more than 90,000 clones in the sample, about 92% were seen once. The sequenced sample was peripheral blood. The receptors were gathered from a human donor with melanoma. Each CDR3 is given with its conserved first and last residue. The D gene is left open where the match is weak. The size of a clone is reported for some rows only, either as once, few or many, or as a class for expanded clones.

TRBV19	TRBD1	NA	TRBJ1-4	TGTGCCAGTAGTGCGGACAGGGAGGGAAAACTGTTTTTT	CASSADREGKLFF
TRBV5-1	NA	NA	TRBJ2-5	TGCGCCAGCAGCCCAGGACAGACCCAAGAGACCCAGTACTTC	CASSPGQTQETQYF
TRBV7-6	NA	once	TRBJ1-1	TGTGCCAGCAGCTTATCAGGGGCAACTGAAGCTTTCTTT	CASSLSGATEAFF
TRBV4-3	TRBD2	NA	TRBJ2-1	TGCGCCAGCAGCCAATTTTGGACTAGCGGGGGCCTGGGGTACAATGAGCAGTTCTTC	CASSQFWTSGGLGYNEQFF
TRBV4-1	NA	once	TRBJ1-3	TGCGCCAGCAGCCAACTCCCAGGGAGCTCTGGAAACACCATATATTTT	CASSQLPGSSGNTIYF
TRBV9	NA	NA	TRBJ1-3	TGTGCCAGCAGCGTCCCTGTGTCGGGCGGAAACACCATATATTTT	CASSVPVSGGNTIYF
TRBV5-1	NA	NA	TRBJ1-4	TGCGCCAGCAGCTTGACAGCAACTAATGAAAAACTGTTTTTT	CASSLTATNEKLFF
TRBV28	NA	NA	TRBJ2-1	TGTGCCACGTACTACAATACGGCGACCTCCACCAATGAGCAGTTCTTC	CATYYNTATSTNEQFF
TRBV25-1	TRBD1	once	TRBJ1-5	TGTGCCAGCAGTGAAGGGACAGGGCCGCAGCCCCAGCATTTT	CASSEGTGPQPQHF
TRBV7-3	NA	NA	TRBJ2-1	TGTGCCAGCAGCCGGACCTCAGGTCCCTCATACAATGAGCAGTTCTTC	CASSRTSGPSYNEQFF
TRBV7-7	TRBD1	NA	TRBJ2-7	TGTGCCAGCAGCCTAGAACAGGGGGTACAGCAGTACTTC	CASSLEQGVQQYF
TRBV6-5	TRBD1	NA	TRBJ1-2	TGTGCCAGCAGTTACTCAGGACAGGGATCGTATGGCTACACCTTC	CASSYSGQGSYGYTF
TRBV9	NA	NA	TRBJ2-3	TGTGCCAGCAGCGGAGGGCCCCAAGGGAGGCTCATTCTGGTAGATACGCAGTATTTT	CASSGGPQGRLILVDTQYF
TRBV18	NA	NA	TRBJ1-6	TGTGCCAGCTCACCCGACATGTCACCCCTCCACTTT	CASSPDMSPLHF
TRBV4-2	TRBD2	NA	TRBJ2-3	TGTGCCAGCAGCCTCCGGAGGACTAGCGGGGGGGAAACAGATACGCAGTATTTT	CASSLRRTSGGETDTQYF
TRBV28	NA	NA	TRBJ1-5	TGTGCCAGCAGTTTTCTGACGGCAGCCTATAGCAATCAGCCCCAGCATTTT	CASSFLTAAYSNQPQHF
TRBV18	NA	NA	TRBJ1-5	TGTGCCAGCTCACCCCGAGAGACAATTCGGCGCAATCAGCCCCAGCATTTT	CASSPRETIRRNQPQHF
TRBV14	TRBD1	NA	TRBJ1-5	TGTGCCAGCAGCCAAGGGGACCGGGACAGGAGGCCCAATAGCAATCAGCCCCAGCATTTT	CASSQGDRDRRPNSNQPQHF
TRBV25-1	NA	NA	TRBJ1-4	TGTGCCAGCAGTGAATCCGTCGCAACGGGTGAAAAACTGTTTTTT	CASSESVATGEKLFF
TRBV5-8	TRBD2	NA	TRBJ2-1	TGTGCCAGCAGCCAGATTACTAGCGGGAGGTTCAATGAGCAGTTCTTC	CASSQITSGRFNEQFF
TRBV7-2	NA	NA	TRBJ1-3	TGTGCCAGCAGCTTCTCTTGGGACTCTGGAAACACCATATATTTT	CASSFSWDSGNTIYF
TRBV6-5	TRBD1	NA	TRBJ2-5	TGTGCCAGCAGTGGGACAGCACAAGAGACCCAGTACTTC	CASSGTAQETQYF
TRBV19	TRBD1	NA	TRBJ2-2	TGTGCCAGTAGTTCAGGGGGCCGTTTAACCGGGGAGCTGTTTTTT	CASSSGGRLTGELFF
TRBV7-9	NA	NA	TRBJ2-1	TGTGCCAGCAGTACGATTACATCCAACAATGAGCAGTTCTTC	CASSTITSNNEQFF
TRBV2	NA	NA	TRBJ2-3	TGTGCCAGCAGTTACATGGCAGATACGCAGTATTTT	CASSYMADTQYF
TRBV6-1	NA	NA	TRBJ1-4	TGTGCCAGCAGTGATCGCCTAGCACTGTTTTTT	CASSDRLALFF
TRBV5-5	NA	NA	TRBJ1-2	TGTGCCAGCAGTGTTTCACAGGACTATGGCTACACCTTC	CASSVSQDYGYTF
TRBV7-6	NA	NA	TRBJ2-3	TGTGCCAGCAGCTTGAGCTTCACAGATACGCAGTATTTT	CASSLSFTDTQYF
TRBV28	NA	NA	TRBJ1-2	TGTGCCAGCAGGGCCAGCGGTAACTTCTATGGCTACACCTTC	CASRASGNFYGYTF
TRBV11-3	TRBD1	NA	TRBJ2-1	TGTGCCAGCAGCCTAAGGACAGGGGGCAATGAGCAGTTCTTC	CASSLRTGGNEQFF
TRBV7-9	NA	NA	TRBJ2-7	TGTGCCAGCAGCCCGGGACTTCCGGGCTACGAGCAGTACTTC	CASSPGLPGYEQYF
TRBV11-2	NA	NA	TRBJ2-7	TGTGCCAGCAGCTTCCCCCGGGCCCAGCAGTACTTC	CASSFPRAQQYF
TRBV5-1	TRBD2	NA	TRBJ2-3	TGCGCCAGCAGCTTGGCTAGCGGGAGCGATACGCAGTATTTT	CASSLASGSDTQYF
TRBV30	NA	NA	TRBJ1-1	TGTGCCTTGTCCCGGGGATCGGGGGCAGAAGCTTTCTTT	CALSRGSGAEAFF
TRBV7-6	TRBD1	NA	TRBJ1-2	TGTGCCAGCAGCTCATACAGGGGAGGCGGGAACTATGGCTACACCTTC	CASSSYRGGGNYGYTF
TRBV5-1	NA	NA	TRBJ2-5	TGCGCCAGCAGCTTGAGGCTTACATACCGGGACATCTTAGGGGGGACCCAGTACTTC	CASSLRLTYRDILGGTQYF
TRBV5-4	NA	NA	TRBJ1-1	TGTGCCAGCAGCTTGGACCCGAACACTGAAGCTTTCTTT	CASSLDPNTEAFF
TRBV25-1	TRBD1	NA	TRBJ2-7	TGTGCCAGCAACAGGGGGCAGTACGAGCAGTACTTC	CASNRGQYEQYF
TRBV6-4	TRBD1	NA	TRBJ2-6	TGTGCCAGCAGTCGAACAGGGGGCTCTGGGGCCAACGTCCTGACTTTC	CASSRTGGSGANVLTF
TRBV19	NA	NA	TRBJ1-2	TGTGCCAGTAGTATTGCCCGGAATAGCTATGGCTACACCTTC	CASSIARNSYGYTF
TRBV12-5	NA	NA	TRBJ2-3	TGTGCTAGTGCAGGCTCCTCCGATACGCAGTATTTT	CASAGSSDTQYF
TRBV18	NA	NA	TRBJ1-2	TGTGCCAGCTCACCAAGGATAAGCCCCCTTGTGGACTATGGCTACACCTTC	CASSPRISPLVDYGYTF
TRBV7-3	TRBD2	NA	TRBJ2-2	TGTGCCAGCAGGGAAGCGGGGACCGGGGAGCTGTTTTTT	CASREAGTGELFF
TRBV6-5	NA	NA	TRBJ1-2	TGTGCCAGCAGTTACTCGAGGAACAGCCATGGCTACACCTTC	CASSYSRNSHGYTF
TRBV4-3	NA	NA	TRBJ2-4	TGCGCCAGCAGCCACCGCTCGGGCGCCGAAAACATTCAGTACTTC	CASSHRSGAENIQYF
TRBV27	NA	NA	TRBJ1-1	TGTGCCAGCAGAGCACAGGCAATGAACACTGAAGCTTTCTTT	CASRAQAMNTEAFF
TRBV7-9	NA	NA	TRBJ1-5	TGTGCCAGCAGCTTCGGGGATCAGCCCCAGCATTTT	CASSFGDQPQHF
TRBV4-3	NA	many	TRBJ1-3	TGCGCCAGCAGCCAAGATTCATTAGGAAACACCATATATTTT	CASSQDSLGNTIYF
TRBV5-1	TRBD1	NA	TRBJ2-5	TGCGCCAGCAGCTTGGAAGTTAGGGGGCCCCAAGAGACCCAGTACTTC	CASSLEVRGPQETQYF
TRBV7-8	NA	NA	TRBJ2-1	TGTGCCAGCAGCCTCAGACCTGAGTCCTACAATGAGCAGTTCTTC	CASSLRPESYNEQFF
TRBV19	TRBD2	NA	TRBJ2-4	TGTGCCAGTAGGCAGACTAGCGGGATAGCCAAAAACATTCAGTACTTC	CASRQTSGIAKNIQYF
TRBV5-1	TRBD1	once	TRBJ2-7	TGCGCCAGCAGCTTGGGGGGGACAGGGGGATCCTACGAGCAGTACTTC	CASSLGGTGGSYEQYF
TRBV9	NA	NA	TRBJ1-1	TGTGCCAGCAGTCTACAGGGACACACTGAAGCTTTCTTT	CASSLQGHTEAFF
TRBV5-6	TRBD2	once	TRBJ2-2	TGTGCCAGCAGCTCCAGCGGGAGGCGGGACACCGGGGAGCTGTTTTTT	CASSSSGRRDTGELFF
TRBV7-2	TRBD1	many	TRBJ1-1	TGTGCCAGCAGCCCGGACAGGGGGCGCACTGAAGCTTTCTTT	CASSPDRGRTEAFF
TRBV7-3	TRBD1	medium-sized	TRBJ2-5	TGTGCCAGCAGCTTAACCAGGGGGCAAGAGACCCAGTACTTC	CASSLTRGQETQYF
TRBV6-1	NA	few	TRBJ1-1	TGTGCCAGCAGTGCCCGGACGACGAACACTGAAGCTTTCTTT	CASSARTTNTEAFF
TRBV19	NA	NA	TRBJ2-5	TGTGCCAGTAGTATAGTTCACAGGGAAGAGACCCAGTACTTC	CASSIVHREETQYF
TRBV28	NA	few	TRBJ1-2	TGTGCCAGCAGTGGCCTCTACTATGGCTACACCTTC	CASSGLYYGYTF